The 28 T cell receptor beta chains in this list originate from one sample, sequenced in a study of blood T cell repertoires in COVID-19. Produced via immunoSEQ multiplex PCR; TCRdb's table is partial and in-frame only. The sample records under 150,000 clones, about 70% being singletons. Material: peripheral blood. Every receptor here comes from a man aged 80 or over with acute or convalescent COVID-19.

This clone has more than one count but fewer than ten. The chain uses TRBV4-3 and TRBJ1-2, with 7 bases identical to TRBD1. Germline trimming cut 0 bases from V and 6 bases from J; bases unmatched to any gene: 10. CDR3 size: 16 residues. Germline CDR1 LGHNA, CDR2 YSLEER. The CDR3 DNA sequence: TGCGCCAGCAGCCAAGATATTGGGAACAGGGGACATGGCTACACCTTC. This encodes CASSQDIGNRGHGYTF.

V and J are TRBV28 and TRBJ2-5; 8 positions agree with TRBD1. Per germline, CDR1 MDHEN and CDR2 SYDVKM. There are 16 residues in the CDR3. J lost 5 bases, V lost 4 bases, and 12 bases had no gene match. The CDR3 loop reads CASSSGQGRMGETQYF. CDR3 DNA sequence: TGTGCCAGCAGTTCCGGACAGGGCCGTATGGGGGAGACCCAGTACTTC. Full variable domain (rest looked up from reference TRBV28 and TRBJ2-5): DVKVTQSSRYLVKRTGEKVFLECVQDMDHENMFWYRQDPGLGLRLIYFSYDVKMKEKGDIPEGYSVSREKKERFSLILESASTNQTSMYLCASSSGQGRMGETQYFGPGTRLLVL.

The chain combines TRBV29-1 with TRBJ2-3; 7 bases are shared with TRBD1. This CDR3 has 15 amino acids. V was clipped by 3 bases and J by 5 bases; unmatched bases: 11. Germline values: CDR1 SQVTM, CDR2 ANQGSEA. This CDR3 reads CSVEDRRATLDTQYF. DNA for the CDR3: TGCAGCGTTGAGGACAGGCGGGCTACTTTAGATACGCAGTATTTT.

The rearrangement links TRBV19 to TRBJ2-3; D ambiguous. Germline CDR1 and CDR2: LNHDA and SQIVND (reference sequence). The V gene lost 4 bases and the J gene lost 3 bases, with 8 bases spanning the gap. CDR3 length: 13 amino acids. CDR3 amino acids: CASSKLATDTQYF. The CDR3 DNA reads as TGTGCCAGTAGTAAATTGGCAACAGATACGCAGTATTTT.

The V call is TRBV7-9, the J call TRBJ2-2; possibly TRBD1 for D (6 bases). The CDR3 contains 16 residues. V dropped 5 bases and J dropped 1 base, with 14 bases sitting between them. Germline V CDR1 and CDR2: SEHNR, FQNEAQ (reference sequence). The DNA for the CDR3 is TGTGCCAGCAGCCAAAACAGGGTTGGGAACACCGGGGAGCTGTTTTTT. Amino acids: CASSQNRVGNTGELFF.

The chain is built from TRBV24-1 and TRBJ1-4; possibly TRBD1 for D (5 bases). Germline V gene data show CDR1 as KGHDR and CDR2 as SFDVKD. V lost 5 bases and J lost 6, with 9 bases in between. CDR3 length: 13 residues. The CDR3 loop is CATSGRGDEKLFF. The CDR3 DNA reads as TGTGCCACCAGTGGACGGGGGGATGAAAAACTGTTTTTT.

The rearrangement links TRBV9 to TRBJ1-2, with a tentative D call TRBD1 (5 bases). The CDR3 loop spans 15 amino acids. Germline lookup yields CDR1 SGDLS and CDR2 YYNGEE. V lost 2 bases and J lost 2, with 13 bases in between. The CDR3 reads CASSVSQGLNYGYTF. The CDR3 DNA is TGTGCCAGCAGCGTGTCTCAGGGACTGAACTATGGCTACACCTTC.

The chain joins TRBV6-2 or TRBV6-3 to TRBJ2-3; 9 bases agree with TRBD2. The CDR3 contains 17 residues. V was clipped by 3 bases and J by 1 base; unmatched bases: 8. The germline gives CDR1 MNHEY, CDR2 SVGEGT. The CDR3 loop reads CASSYVSGGSGTDTQYF. The CDR3 DNA follows: TGTGCCAGCAGTTATGTTAGCGGGGGAAGTGGCACAGATACGCAGTATTTT.

The chain carries TRBV11-2 and TRBJ1-5; D not resolved. Germline loops: CDR1 SGHAT, CDR2 FQNNGV. The V gene lost 1 base and the J gene lost 3 bases, with 4 bases spanning the gap. CDR3 size: 13 residues. CDR3 sequence reads: CASSLGANQPQHF. CDR3 sequence (DNA): TGTGCCAGCAGCTTAGGGGCCAATCAGCCCCAGCATTTT.

As regards this clone: Compared with germline, one end of the junction differs, possibly owing to a read error. At the DNA level, this CDR3 is encoded by other sequences in the same sample as well. CDR3 protein: CASSLRANSGANVLTF. The CDR3 DNA is TGTGCCAGTAGCTTAAGGGCCAACTCTGGGGCCAACGTCCTGACTTTC. The chain uses TRBV7-3 and TRBJ2-6, with unresolved D. CDR1 SGHTA and CDR2 FQGTGA come from the germline V gene. The CDR3 loop spans 16 amino acids.

The rearrangement joins TRBV5-1 to TRBJ1-1; D is undetermined. The germline V gene encodes CDR1 SGHRS and CDR2 YFSETQ. The length of the CDR3 is 14 residues. V was shortened by 0 bases and J by 5 bases, with 11 bases between the two germline ends. This CDR3 reads CASSLGQEPTEAFF. The DNA of the CDR3 is TGCGCCAGCAGCTTGGGCCAGGAACCGACTGAAGCTTTCTTT.

The J gene is TRBJ2-7, the V gene TRBV11-3; 7 bases align to TRBD1. CDR1 is SGHNT and CDR2 is YENEEA in the germline V gene. The CDR3 runs 16 residues. The V gene end was trimmed by 5 bases and the J gene end by 2 bases; junction bases not matched to a gene: 12. The CDR3 is CASSGASGTEAYEQYF. The CDR3 bases are TGTGCCAGCAGCGGGGCCTCCGGGACAGAAGCCTACGAGCAGTACTTC.

This clone appeared a single time. The V call is TRBV4-1, the J call TRBJ2-1; 8 bases line up with TRBD1. CDR1 MGHRA and CDR2 YSYEKL come from the germline V gene. CDR3 size: 18 residues. J lost 0 bases, V lost 3 bases, and 10 bases had no gene match. The CDR3 bases are TGCGCCAGCAGCCAGGGCCGGGACAGGTTCATCTCCTACAATGAGCAGTTCTTC. It codes for CASSQGRDRFISYNEQFF.

This clone occurred once. This chain uses TRBV27 with TRBJ1-1; tentative D call: TRBD1 (6 bases). This CDR3 is 14 amino acids long. Looked up from germline, CDR1 is MNHEY and CDR2 is SMNVEV (reference sequence). V was clipped by 2 bases and J by 4 bases, with 11 bases between them. The CDR3 reads CASSLVGAGTEAFF. The CDR3 region has the DNA TGTGCCAGCAGTTTAGTGGGGGCGGGCACTGAAGCTTTCTTT.

This chain uses TRBV6-2 or TRBV6-3 with TRBJ2-7; 10 bases are shared with TRBD2. The CDR3 covers 16 residues. The V segment lost 0 bases and the J segment 3 bases; nucleotides outside the gene matches: 5. Germline-derived CDR1 and CDR2 are MNHEY and SVGEGT. CDR3 region: CASSYSTSGVNYEQYF. In nucleotides, the CDR3 is TGTGCCAGCAGTTACTCAACTAGCGGGGTAAACTACGAGCAGTACTTC.

V gene TRBV28 combines with J gene TRBJ2-2; no clear D. CDR3 length: 12 residues. V was shortened by 7 bases and J by 2 bases, with 5 bases between the two germline ends. Germline CDR1 and CDR2: MDHEN and SYDVKM. The chain's CDR3 is CASNSNTGELFF. In DNA, the CDR3 is TGTGCCAGCAACAGTAACACCGGGGAGCTGTTTTTT.

V and J are TRBV12-3 or TRBV12-4 and TRBJ1-4; D call uncertain. CDR3 length: 12 amino acids. V lost 3 bases and J lost 3, with 2 bases in between. CDR3 sequence (DNA): TGTGCCAGCAGTTTCTCTAATGAAAAACTGTTTTTT. Translation: CASSFSNEKLFF.

This clone was counted a few times. V and J are TRBV11-2 and TRBJ1-1; D ambiguous. The CDR3 runs 12 residues. The V end lost 5 bases, the J end lost 10 bases, and 14 bases lay between the germline ends. Germline CDR1 reads SGHAT; CDR2 reads FQNNGV. The CDR3, as DNA: TGTGCCAGCAGCCACCAGGTAAATGGAGCTTTCTTT. Encoded protein: CASSHQVNGAFF.

V and J are TRBV6-1 and TRBJ1-5; no definite D call. Trimming pared 2 bases from V and 5 bases from J, leaving 7 bases between. The CDR3 loop spans 13 amino acids. Germline CDR1 reads MNHNS; CDR2 reads SASEGT. The CDR3 is CASSEQIYQPQHF. As DNA, the CDR3 is TGTGCCAGCAGTGAACAGATTTATCAGCCCCAGCATTTT.

This chain joins TRBV15 and TRBJ2-4; D unclear. V was clipped by 6 bases and J by 0 bases, with 6 bases between them. CDR1 is LNHNV, CDR2 YYDKDF, per germline (reference sequence). CDR3 length: 13 amino acids. CDR3 sequence reads: CATSTVAKNIQYF. CDR3 sequence (DNA): TGTGCCACCAGTACGGTAGCCAAAAACATTCAGTACTTC.

This chain links TRBV28 with TRBJ1-2, with D perhaps matching TRBD1 (6 bases). Trimming left V 8 bases short and J 4 bases short, with 17 bases between. CDR3 size: 14 residues. Per germline, CDR1 MDHEN and CDR2 SYDVKM. CDR3 coding DNA: TGTGCCAGCGTTTCAGGAGGGGGGGGCTATGGCTACACCTTC. Its translation is CASVSGGGGYGYTF.

The chain carries TRBV2 and TRBJ1-1, with 7 positions matching TRBD1. Trimming cost V 7 bases and J 11 bases; bases outside gene matches: 7. The CDR3 sequence is 11 residues long. Germline V gene data show CDR1 as SNHLY and CDR2 as FYNNEI. The CDR3 sequence: CASKMEGAAFF. For the CDR3, the DNA is TGTGCCAGCAAGATGGAGGGGGCTGCTTTCTTT.

The chain combines TRBV10-3 with TRBJ2-3, with 12 positions matching TRBD1. Germline V gene lookup returns CDR1 ENHRY and CDR2 SYGVKD. The CDR3 has 16 amino acids. J lost 4 bases, V lost 3 bases, and 5 bases had no gene match. CDR3 nucleotide sequence: TGTGCCATCAGTGACGTTGGGACAGGGGGCCCAGATACGCAGTATTTT. It is translated as CAISDVGTGGPDTQYF.

The chain combines TRBV7-6 with TRBJ1-1; D is perhaps TRBD1 (5 bases). Germline CDR1 reads SGHVS; CDR2 reads FNYEAQ. There are 15 residues in the CDR3. Trimming removed 3 bases from V and 0 bases from J, with 11 bases in between. The CDR3 loop is CASSLTANMNTEAFF. The CDR3 DNA reads as TGTGCCAGCAGCTTGACAGCTAACATGAACACTGAAGCTTTCTTT.

V gene TRBV5-4 combines with J gene TRBJ2-7; unclear D gene. Trimming took off 0 bases at V and 2 bases at J, with 9 bases between the two ends. Germline V CDR1 and CDR2: SGHNT, YYREEE (reference sequence). The CDR3 is 14 amino acids. The chain's CDR3 is CASSLAFDTYEQYF. The CDR3 region has the DNA TGTGCCAGCAGCTTGGCCTTTGACACCTACGAGCAGTACTTC.

The chain carries TRBV3-1 (or the pseudogene TRBV3-2) and TRBJ1-1, with D maybe TRBD1 (5 bases). CDR3 size: 13 residues. Germline V gene sequence: CDR1 LGHDT, CDR2 YNNKEL (reference sequence). The V end lost 4 bases, the J end lost 4 bases, and 10 bases lay between the germline ends. The CDR3 protein is CASSRTGGTEAFF. DNA of the CDR3: TGTGCCAGCAGCCGCACAGGTGGCACTGAAGCTTTCTTT.

The rearrangement joins TRBV27 to TRBJ1-5; a weak D match, TRBD1 (5 bases). Germline CDR1 and CDR2: MNHEY and SMNVEV (reference sequence). Trimming removed 1 base from V and 3 bases from J, with 10 bases in between. The CDR3 length is 15 residues. The CDR3 nucleotides are TGTGCCAGCAGTTTATTTGCAGGGCCCAATCAGCCCCAGCATTTT. It is translated as CASSLFAGPNQPQHF.

V is TRBV4-2 and J is TRBJ2-7; TRBD1 agrees at 7 bases. The CDR3 spans 15 residues. Germline lookup yields CDR1 LGHNA and CDR2 YNFKEQ. J gave up 5 bases and V 5 bases, and 12 bases lay outside the gene matches. CDR3 bases: TGTGCCAGCAGCTACCGACAGGGCGGTGAAAACGAGCAGTACTTC. It encodes CASSYRQGGENEQYF.